This T cell receptor beta chain derives from a study of regulatory T cells in long-lasting Graves disease. CDR3 size: 14 residues. Germline loops: CDR1 KGHSH, CDR2 LQKENI. V was pared by 2 bases and J by 8 bases, with 5 bases of the junction left unmatched. Time point specified: newly diagnosed GD, antithyroid drugs for less than 3 months. The authors made the TCR library using RNA they extracted from PBMCs. iRepertoire HTBI primers and Arm-PCR of CDR3 regions built TCR beta libraries. TCRdb reprocessed the multiplex PCR reads via MiXCR and lists one record per CDR3 protein. Here the sample spans roughly 510,000 distinct CDR3 sequences, 16% being singletons. This clonotype was seen a handful of times. This sample was shared with a second study, whose subject was T cells in Graves' hyperthyroidism and ophthalmopathy. That source adds: The study used the HTBI primer set for a first-round RT-PCR of the TCR CDR3.

This chain uses TRBV18 with TRBJ1-4, with 7 bases fitting TRBD1. Specimen: peripheral blood mononuclear cells (PBMCs), collected at new diagnosis, from a patient treated with antithyroid drugs. This clonotype was sampled from a man between 18 and 29 years old with Graves disease. CDR3 loop: CASSPGTVTEKLFF. In DNA, the CDR3 is TGTGCCAGCTCACCAGGGACAGTTACCGAAAAACTGTTTTTT.